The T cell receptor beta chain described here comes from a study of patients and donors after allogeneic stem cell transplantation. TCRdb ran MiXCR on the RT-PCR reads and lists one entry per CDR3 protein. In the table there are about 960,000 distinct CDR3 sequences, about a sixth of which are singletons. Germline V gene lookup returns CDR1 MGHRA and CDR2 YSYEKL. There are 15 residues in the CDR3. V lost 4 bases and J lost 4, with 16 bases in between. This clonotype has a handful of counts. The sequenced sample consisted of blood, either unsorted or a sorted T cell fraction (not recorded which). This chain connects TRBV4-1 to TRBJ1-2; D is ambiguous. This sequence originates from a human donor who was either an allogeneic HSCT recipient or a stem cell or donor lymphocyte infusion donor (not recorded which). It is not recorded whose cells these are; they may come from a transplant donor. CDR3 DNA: TGCGCCAGCAGCCCTCGCGGGGAGTGGCTCTATGGCTACACCTTC. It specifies CASSPRGEWLYGYTF.